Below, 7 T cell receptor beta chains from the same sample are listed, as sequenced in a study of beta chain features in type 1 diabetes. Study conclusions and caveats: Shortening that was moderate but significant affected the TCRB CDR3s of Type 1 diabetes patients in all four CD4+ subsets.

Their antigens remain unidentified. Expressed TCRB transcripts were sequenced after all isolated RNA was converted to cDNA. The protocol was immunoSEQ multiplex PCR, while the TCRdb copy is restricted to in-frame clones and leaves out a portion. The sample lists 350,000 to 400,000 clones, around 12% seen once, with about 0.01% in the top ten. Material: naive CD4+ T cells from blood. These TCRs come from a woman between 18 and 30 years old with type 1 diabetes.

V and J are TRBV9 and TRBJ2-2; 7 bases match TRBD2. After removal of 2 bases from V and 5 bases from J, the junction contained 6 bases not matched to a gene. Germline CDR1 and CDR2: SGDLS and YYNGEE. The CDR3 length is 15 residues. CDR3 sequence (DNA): TGTGCCAGCAGCGTGCGGGGAGGGGCGACCGGGGAGCTGTTTTTT. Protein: CASSVRGGATGELFF.

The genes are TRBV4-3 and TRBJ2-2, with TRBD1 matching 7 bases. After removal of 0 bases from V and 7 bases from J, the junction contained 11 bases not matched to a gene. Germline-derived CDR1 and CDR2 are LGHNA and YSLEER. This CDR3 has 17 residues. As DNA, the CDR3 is TGCGCCAGCAGCCAAGATATGGAGAGGGGGCTCAACGGGGAGCTGTTTTTT. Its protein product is CASSQDMERGLNGELFF.

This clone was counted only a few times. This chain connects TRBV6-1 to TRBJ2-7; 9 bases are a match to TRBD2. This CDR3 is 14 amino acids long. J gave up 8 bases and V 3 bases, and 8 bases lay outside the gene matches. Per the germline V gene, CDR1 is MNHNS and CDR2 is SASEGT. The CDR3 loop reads CASSDVLAGRQQYF. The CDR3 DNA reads TGTGCCAGCAGTGATGTCCTAGCGGGGAGGCAGCAGTACTTC.

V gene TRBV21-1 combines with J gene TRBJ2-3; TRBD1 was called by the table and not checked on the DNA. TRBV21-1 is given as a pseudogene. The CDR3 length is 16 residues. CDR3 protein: CANLSNRDREADTQYF. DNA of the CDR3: TGTGCCAATCTTTCTAACCGGGACAGGGAGGCTGATACGCAGTATTTT.

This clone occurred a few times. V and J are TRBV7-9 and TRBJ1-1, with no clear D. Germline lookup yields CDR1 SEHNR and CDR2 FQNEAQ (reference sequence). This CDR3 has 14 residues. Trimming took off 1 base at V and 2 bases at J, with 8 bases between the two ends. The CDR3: CASSLGSENTEAFF. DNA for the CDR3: TGTGCCAGCAGCTTAGGGTCAGAAAACACTGAAGCTTTCTTT. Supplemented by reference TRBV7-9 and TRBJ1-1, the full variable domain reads DTGVSQNPRHKITKRGQNVTFRCDPISEHNRLYWYRQTLGQGPEFLTYFQNEAQLEKSRLLSDRFSAERPKGSFSTLEIQRTEQGDSAMYLCASSLGSENTEAFFGQGTRLTVV.

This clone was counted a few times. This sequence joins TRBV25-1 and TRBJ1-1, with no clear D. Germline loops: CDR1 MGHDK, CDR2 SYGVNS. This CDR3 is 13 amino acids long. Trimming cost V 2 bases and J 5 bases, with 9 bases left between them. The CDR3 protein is CASSERRGTEAFF. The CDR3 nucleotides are TGTGCCAGCAGTGAACGTAGAGGAACTGAAGCTTTCTTT. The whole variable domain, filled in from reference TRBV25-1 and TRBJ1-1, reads EADIYQTPRYLVIGTGKKITLECSQTMGHDKMYWYQQDPGMELHLIHYSYGVNSTEKGDLSSESTVSRIRTEHFPLTLESARPSHTSQYLCASSERRGTEAFFGQGTRLTVV.

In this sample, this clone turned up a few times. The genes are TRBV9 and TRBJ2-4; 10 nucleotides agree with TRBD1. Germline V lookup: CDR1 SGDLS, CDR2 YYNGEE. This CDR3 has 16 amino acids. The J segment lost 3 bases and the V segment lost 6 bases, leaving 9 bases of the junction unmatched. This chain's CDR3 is CASTRGTGVGKNIQYF. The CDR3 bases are TGTGCCAGCACCCGCGGGACAGGGGTTGGCAAAAACATTCAGTACTTC. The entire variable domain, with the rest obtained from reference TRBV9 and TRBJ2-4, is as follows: DSGVTQTPKHLITATGQRVTLRCSPRSGDLSVYWYQQSLDQGLQFLIQYYNGEERAKGNILERFSAQQFPDLHSELNLSSLELGDSALYFCASTRGTGVGKNIQYFGAGTRLSVL.